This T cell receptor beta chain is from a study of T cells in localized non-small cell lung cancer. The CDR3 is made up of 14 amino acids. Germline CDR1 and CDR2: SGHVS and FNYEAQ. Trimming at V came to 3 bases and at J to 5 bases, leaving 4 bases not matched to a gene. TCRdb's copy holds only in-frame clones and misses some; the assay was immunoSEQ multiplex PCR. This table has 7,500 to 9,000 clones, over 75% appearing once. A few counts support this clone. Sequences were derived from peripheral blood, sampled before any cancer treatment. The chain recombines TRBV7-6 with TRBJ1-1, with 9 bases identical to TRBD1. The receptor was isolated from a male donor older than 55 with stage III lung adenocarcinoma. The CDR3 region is CASSLTQGATEAFF. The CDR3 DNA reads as TGTGCCAGCAGCTTGACACAGGGGGCGACTGAAGCTTTCTTT.